A single TCR beta chain is shown here with its context. TCR alpha and beta CDR3 regions were amplified from RNA using iRepertoire nested multiplex PCR. MiXCR was run by TCRdb on the multiplex PCR reads, yielding one entry per CDR3 protein. In the table there are some 100,000 distinct CDR3 sequences, 20% to 25% of which are singletons. These data belong to a study of glioma-infiltrating T cells. This receptor was identified in a human donor with low-grade glioma or glioblastoma, undergoing nonglioma brain surgery, or in good health (not recorded which). The sample taken for sequencing was glioma tissue, nonneoplastic brain tissue, or PBMCs (not recorded which).

CDR3 DNA: TGTGCCAGTAGGCGACTAGCGGGACGATCCTCCTACAATGAGCAGTTCTTC. Amino acids: CASRRLAGRSSYNEQFF. The rearrangement joins TRBV19 to TRBJ2-1, with 11 bases that match TRBD2. Germline-derived CDR1 and CDR2 are LNHDA and SQIVND (reference sequence). J lost 0 bases, V lost 6 bases, and 7 bases had no gene match. The CDR3 is 17 residues long.